Below, 2 T cell receptor beta chains from the same sample are listed, as sequenced in a study of shared clonotypes between healthy human individuals (dated by TCRdb to the early 2020s). The library was produced with the immunoSEQ multiplex PCR assay. TCRdb provides this immuneACCESS table in a form limited to in-frame rearrangements. Some clones are lacking; in checked studies, under half of them reflect an unresolved V gene, and why the rest are absent is not known. Across this sample there are some 510,000 clones, with 79% seen only once. The ten largest clonotypes hold about an eighth of the sample. Sequenced material: PBMCs. These receptors originate from a woman in her 40s in good health. Some clones in this sample may be carry-over from other donors' samples.

The chain uses TRBV9 and TRBJ2-2; D is perhaps TRBD2 (6 bases). Germline V gives CDR1 SGDLS, CDR2 YYNGEE. V lost 0 bases to trimming and J lost 1 base, with 10 bases between them. This CDR3 has 16 residues. CDR3 loop: CASSVGVSGNTGELFF. The CDR3 nucleotides read TGTGCCAGCAGCGTAGGAGTTAGCGGGAACACCGGGGAGCTGTTTTTT. Full variable domain (missing parts from reference TRBV9 and TRBJ2-2): DSGVTQTPKHLITATGQRVTLRCSPRSGDLSVYWYQQSLDQGLQFLIQYYNGEERAKGNILERFSAQQFPDLHSELNLSSLELGDSALYFCASSVGVSGNTGELFFGEGSRLTVL.

This clone is a singleton in its sample. The chain combines TRBV21-1 with TRBJ2-7; TRBD1, the D gene given by the table, was not confirmed from the DNA. TRBV21-1 is reported as a pseudogene. The CDR3 has 14 amino acids. The CDR3: CASSPRDRTYEQYF. The CDR3 coding sequence is TGTGCCAGCAGCCCCCGGGACAGGACCTACGAGCAGTACTTC.